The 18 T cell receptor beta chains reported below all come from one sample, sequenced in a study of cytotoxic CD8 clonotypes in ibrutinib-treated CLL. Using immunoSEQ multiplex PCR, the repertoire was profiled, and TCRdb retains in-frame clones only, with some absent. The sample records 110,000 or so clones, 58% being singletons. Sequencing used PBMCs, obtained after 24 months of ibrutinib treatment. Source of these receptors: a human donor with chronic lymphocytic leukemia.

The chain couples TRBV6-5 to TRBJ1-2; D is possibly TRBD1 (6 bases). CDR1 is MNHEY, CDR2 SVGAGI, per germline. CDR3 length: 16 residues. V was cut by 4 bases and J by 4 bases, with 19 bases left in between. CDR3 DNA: TGTGCCAGCAGTTTTGGCAGGGGCGGGTATGGCTATGGCTACACCTTC. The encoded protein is CASSFGRGGYGYGYTF.

CDR3 nucleotides: TGCGCCAGCAGCTGGGATCGCTATGGCTACACCTTC. Translated: CASSWDRYGYTF. This rearrangement joins TRBV5-1 to TRBJ1-2; no clear D gene. This CDR3 is built from 12 residues. The V gene lost 3 bases and the J gene lost 4 bases, with 7 bases spanning the gap. Germline V CDR1 and CDR2: SGHRS, YFSETQ.

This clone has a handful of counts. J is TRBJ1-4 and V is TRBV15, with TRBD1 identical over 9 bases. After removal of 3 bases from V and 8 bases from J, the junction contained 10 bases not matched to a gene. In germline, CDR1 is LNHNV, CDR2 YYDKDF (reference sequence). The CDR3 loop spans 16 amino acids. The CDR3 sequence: CATSRVTGGVEEKLFF. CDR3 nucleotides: TGTGCCACCAGCAGGGTAACAGGGGGCGTAGAAGAAAAACTGTTTTTT.

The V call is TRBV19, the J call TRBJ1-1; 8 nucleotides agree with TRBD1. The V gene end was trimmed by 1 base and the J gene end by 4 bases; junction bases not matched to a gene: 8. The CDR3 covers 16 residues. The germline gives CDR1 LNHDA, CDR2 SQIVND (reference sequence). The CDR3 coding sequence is TGTGCCAGTAGTATAGGGACAGGGAGGAAATTCACTGAAGCTTTCTTT. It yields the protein CASSIGTGRKFTEAFF.

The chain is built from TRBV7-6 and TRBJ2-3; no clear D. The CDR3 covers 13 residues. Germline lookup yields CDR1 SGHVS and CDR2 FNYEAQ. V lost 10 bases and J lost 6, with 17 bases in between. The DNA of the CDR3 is TGTGCCACACGGGCCCGCGTATGGGATACGCAGTATTTT. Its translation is CATRARVWDTQYF.

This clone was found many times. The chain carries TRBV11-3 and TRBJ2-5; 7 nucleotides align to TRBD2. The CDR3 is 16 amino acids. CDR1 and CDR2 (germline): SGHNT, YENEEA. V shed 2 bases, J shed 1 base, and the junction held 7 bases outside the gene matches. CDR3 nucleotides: TGTGCCAGCAGCTTAAATCGGCTAGCGGTCCAAGAGACCCAGTACTTC. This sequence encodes CASSLNRLAVQETQYF.

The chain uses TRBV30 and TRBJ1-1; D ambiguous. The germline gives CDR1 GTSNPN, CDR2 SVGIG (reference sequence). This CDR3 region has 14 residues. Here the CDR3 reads CALRRATLNTEAFF. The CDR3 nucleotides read TGTGCACTCCGCCGGGCCACCTTGAACACTGAAGCTTTCTTT.

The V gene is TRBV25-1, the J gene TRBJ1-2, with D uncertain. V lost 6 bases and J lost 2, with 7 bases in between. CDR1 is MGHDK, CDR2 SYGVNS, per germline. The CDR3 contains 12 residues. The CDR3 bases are TGTGCCAGCAGCGCCGTGAACTATGGCTACACCTTC. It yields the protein CASSAVNYGYTF.

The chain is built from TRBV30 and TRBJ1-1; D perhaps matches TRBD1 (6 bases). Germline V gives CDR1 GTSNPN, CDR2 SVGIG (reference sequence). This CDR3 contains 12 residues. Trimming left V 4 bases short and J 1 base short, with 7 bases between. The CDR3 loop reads CAWIRGNTEAFF. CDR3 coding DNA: TGTGCCTGGATCAGGGGGAACACTGAAGCTTTCTTT.

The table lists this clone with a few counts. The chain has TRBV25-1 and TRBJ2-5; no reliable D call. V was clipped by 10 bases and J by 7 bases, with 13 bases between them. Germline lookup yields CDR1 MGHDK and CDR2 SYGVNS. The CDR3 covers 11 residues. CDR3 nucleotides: TGTGCCATCCAGTATCTGGGGACCCAGTACTTC. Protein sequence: CAIQYLGTQYF. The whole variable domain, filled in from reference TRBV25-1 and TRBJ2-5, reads EADIYQTPRYLVIGTGKKITLECSQTMGHDKMYWYQQDPGMELHLIHYSYGVNSTEKGDLSSESTVSRIRTEHFPLTLESARPSHTSQYLCAIQYLGTQYFGPGTRLLVL.

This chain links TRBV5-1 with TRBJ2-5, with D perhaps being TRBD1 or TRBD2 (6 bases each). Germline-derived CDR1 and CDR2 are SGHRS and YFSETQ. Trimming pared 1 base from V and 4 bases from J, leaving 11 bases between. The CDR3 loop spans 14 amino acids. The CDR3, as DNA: TGCGCCAGCAGCTTGACCGGGGGCCGAGAGACCCAGTACTTC. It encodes CASSLTGGRETQYF.

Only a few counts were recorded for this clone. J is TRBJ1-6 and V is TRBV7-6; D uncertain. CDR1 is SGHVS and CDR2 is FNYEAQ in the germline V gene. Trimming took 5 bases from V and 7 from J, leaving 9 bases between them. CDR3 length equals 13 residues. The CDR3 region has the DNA TGTGCCAGCAGCCCGCTACAGAATTCACCCCTCCACTTT. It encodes CASSPLQNSPLHF.

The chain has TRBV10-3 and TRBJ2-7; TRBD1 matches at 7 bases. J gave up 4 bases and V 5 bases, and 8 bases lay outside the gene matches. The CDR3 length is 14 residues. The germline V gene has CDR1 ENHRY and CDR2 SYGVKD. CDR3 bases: TGTGCCATCAGTCCAGACAGGGTATTGTACGAGCAGTACTTC. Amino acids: CAISPDRVLYEQYF.

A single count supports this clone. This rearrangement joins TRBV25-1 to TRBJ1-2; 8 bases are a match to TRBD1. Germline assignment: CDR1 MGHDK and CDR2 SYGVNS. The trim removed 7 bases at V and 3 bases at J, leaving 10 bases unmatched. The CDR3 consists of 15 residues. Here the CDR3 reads CASTPQGARDYGYTF. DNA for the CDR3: TGTGCCAGCACCCCGCAGGGGGCGCGGGACTATGGCTACACCTTC.

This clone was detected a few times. Here the CDR3 reads CAYSGGNNQPQHF. The CDR3 DNA reads TGTGCCTATAGTGGGGGAAACAATCAGCCCCAGCATTTT. V usage is TRBV30 and J usage is TRBJ1-5, with D perhaps TRBD1 (5 bases). Germline CDR1 and CDR2: GTSNPN and SVGIG (reference sequence). This CDR3 spans 13 amino acids. Trimming stripped 7 bases from V and 3 bases from J, with 13 bases between.

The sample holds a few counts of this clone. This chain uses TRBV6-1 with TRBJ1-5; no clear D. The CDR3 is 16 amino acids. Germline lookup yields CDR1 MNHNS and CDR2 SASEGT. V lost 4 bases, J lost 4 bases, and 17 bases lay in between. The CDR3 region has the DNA TGTGCCAGCAGTGCCGGACTGCTTCCCGGGAATCAGCCCCAGCATTTT. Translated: CASSAGLLPGNQPQHF.

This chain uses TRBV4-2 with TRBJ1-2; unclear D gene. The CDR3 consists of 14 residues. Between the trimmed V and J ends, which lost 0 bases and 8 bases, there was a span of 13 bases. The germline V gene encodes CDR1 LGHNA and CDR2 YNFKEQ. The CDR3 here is CASSQEGLRGGYTF. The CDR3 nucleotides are TGTGCCAGCAGCCAAGAGGGTCTGCGAGGAGGCTACACCTTC.

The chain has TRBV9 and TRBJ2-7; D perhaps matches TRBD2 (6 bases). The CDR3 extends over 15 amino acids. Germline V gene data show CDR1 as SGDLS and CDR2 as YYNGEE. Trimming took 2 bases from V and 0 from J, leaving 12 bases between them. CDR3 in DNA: TGTGCCAGCAGCGTCGGGGGTACAATCTCCTACGAGCAGTACTTC. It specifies CASSVGGTISYEQYF.